This T cell receptor beta chain was recorded in a study of T cell repertoires in cytomegalovirus infection. Study in general: Public TCR beta signatures indicated both CMV infection and matching HLA type.

For this clonotype: Its specificity is unknown.

The study, taken as a whole, reports: HLA-C-restricted, CMV-specific TCR beta clonotypes were dominant ex vivo. CMV carriers with the relevant HLA were identified by cumulative public TCR beta family frequency.

TCRdb redid the calling of the reads with MiXCR, one entry per CDR3 protein. The data contain approximately 24,000 distinct CDR3 sequences, about 23% of them singletons. This CDR3 has 13 amino acids. Germline V gives CDR1 MNHEY, CDR2 SMNVEV (reference sequence). The V and J ends lost 0 bases and 5 bases respectively, with 8 bases between them. V usage is TRBV27 and J usage is TRBJ2-7, with a weak D call TRBD1 (5 bases). The sample was CD8+ T cells from cultured PBMCs, taken from culture after CMV antigen stimulation. The receptor comes from a human donor in good health (CMV status not recorded). Some clones in this sample may be carry-over from other donors' samples. The CDR3, as DNA: TGTGCCAGCAGTTTATCACCAGGGAACGAGCAGTACTTC. Translation: CASSLSPGNEQYF.